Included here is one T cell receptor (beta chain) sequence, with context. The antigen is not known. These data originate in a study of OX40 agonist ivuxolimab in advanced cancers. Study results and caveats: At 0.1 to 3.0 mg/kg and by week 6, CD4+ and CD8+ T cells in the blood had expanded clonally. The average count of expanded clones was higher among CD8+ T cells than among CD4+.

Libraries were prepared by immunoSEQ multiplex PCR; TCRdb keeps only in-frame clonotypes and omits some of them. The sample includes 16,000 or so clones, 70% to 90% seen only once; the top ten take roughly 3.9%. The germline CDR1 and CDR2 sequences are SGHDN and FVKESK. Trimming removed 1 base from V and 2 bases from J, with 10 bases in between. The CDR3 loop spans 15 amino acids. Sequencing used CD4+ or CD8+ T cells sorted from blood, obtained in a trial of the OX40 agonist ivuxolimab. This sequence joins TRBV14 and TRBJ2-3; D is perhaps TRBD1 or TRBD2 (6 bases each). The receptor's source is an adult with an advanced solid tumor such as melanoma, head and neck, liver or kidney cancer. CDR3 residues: CASSQGRGSTDTQYF. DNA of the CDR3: TGTGCCAGCAGCCAAGGGAGGGGGTCCACAGATACGCAGTATTTT.